The 13 T cell receptor beta chains below come from one sample, sequenced in a study of blood T cell repertoires in COVID-19. The repertoire was sequenced with immunoSEQ multiplex PCR; TCRdb's copy has only in-frame clones and lacks some. The sample lists roughly 160,000 clones; roughly nine tenths were seen once. Sequenced sample: PBMCs or T cells enriched from blood (not recorded which). The receptors were sampled from a woman aged 45 to 65 who had recovered from COVID-19.

The CDR3 bases are TGCAGCGTAACCCCGGAGGGAGTCCGGTCGGCAGCTTTCTTT. Translation: CSVTPEGVRSAAFF. The chain couples TRBV29-1 to TRBJ1-1; D unresolved. CDR1 is SQVTM, CDR2 ANQGSEA, per germline. Trimming stripped 6 bases from V and 10 bases from J, with 24 bases between. The CDR3 is made up of 14 amino acids.

The genes are TRBV19 and TRBJ2-2; 10 nucleotides align to TRBD1. This CDR3 is 15 amino acids long. V gave up 9 bases and J gave up 5 bases; unmatched junction bases: 9. Germline V gene data show CDR1 as LNHDA and CDR2 as SQIVND (reference sequence). CDR3 DNA: TGTGCCAGCCGGGACAGGGGCCAGAGTACCGGGGAGCTGTTTTTT. Translated, it gives CASRDRGQSTGELFF.

The rearrangement uses TRBV10-3 and TRBJ1-2; tentatively, D is TRBD1 (6 bases). Trimming removed 11 bases at V and 3 bases at J, with 25 bases between. The germline CDR1 and CDR2 sequences are ENHRY and SYGVKD. The CDR3 totals 16 residues. The CDR3 here is CASEDSSGALYYGYTF. The DNA of the CDR3 is TGTGCCTCCGAGGACAGCTCCGGCGCCCTTTACTATGGCTACACCTTC.

V gene TRBV6-5 combines with J gene TRBJ1-2, with TRBD1 matching 7 bases. CDR3 length: 14 amino acids. V lost 2 bases, J lost 1 base, and 1 base stayed unmatched. CDR1 and CDR2 (germline): MNHEY, SVGAGI. This chain's CDR3 is CASSYRDSNYGYTF. The CDR3 DNA sequence: TGTGCCAGCAGTTACCGGGACAGTAACTATGGCTACACCTTC.

The chain carries TRBV11-2 and TRBJ2-2; 14 bases are shared with TRBD2. The ends lost 1 base at V and 1 base at J; junction bases unmatched: 2. CDR3 size: 18 residues. Germline V gives CDR1 SGHAT, CDR2 FQNNGV. CDR3 sequence reads: CASSLVGLAGGNTGELFF. In DNA, the CDR3 is TGTGCCAGCAGCTTAGTAGGACTAGCGGGAGGGAACACCGGGGAGCTGTTTTTT.

The CDR3 DNA is TGCGCCAGCAGTGGCCCTTGGGGCGGCGGGGAGCTGTTTTTT. This encodes CASSGPWGGGELFF. This chain joins TRBV10-1 and TRBJ2-2, with D perhaps TRBD1 (5 bases). The V end lost 4 bases, the J end lost 7 bases, and 13 bases lay between the germline ends. From germline, CDR1 is WNHNN and CDR2 SYGVQD (reference sequence). The CDR3 is made up of 14 amino acids.

The chain is built from TRBV30 and TRBJ2-7, with 12 bases that match TRBD1. The CDR3 length is 12 residues. Germline values: CDR1 GTSNPN, CDR2 SVGIG (reference sequence). Losses at the gene ends were 5 bases for V and 8 bases for J; bases not matched to a gene: 4. CDR3 amino acids: CAWAGTGGKQYF. CDR3 in DNA: TGTGCCTGGGCCGGGACAGGGGGCAAGCAGTACTTC.

This chain joins TRBV7-9 and TRBJ2-2; no clear D gene. Germline V CDR1 and CDR2: SEHNR, FQNEAQ (reference sequence). The CDR3 extends over 13 amino acids. Deletions cut 6 bases from V and 8 bases from J, with 13 bases between. The DNA for the CDR3 is TGTGCCAGCAGACGGCCCGGGTCGGGGGAGCTGTTTTTT. It codes for CASRRPGSGELFF.

This chain uses TRBV19 with TRBJ1-5; D is uncertain. Between the trimmed V and J ends, which lost 3 bases and 4 bases, there was a span of 7 bases. Germline CDR1 is LNHDA and CDR2 is SQIVND (reference sequence). The CDR3 has 13 residues. The CDR3, as DNA: TGTGCCAGTAGTATCGGGAGGAATCAGCCCCAGCATTTT. Protein: CASSIGRNQPQHF.

This clone occurred once. This chain joins TRBV11-3 and TRBJ2-5, with 7 bases aligning to TRBD1. The CDR3 runs 13 residues. Germline CDR1 and CDR2: SGHNT and YENEEA. The junction had 0 bases not matched to a gene; V was cut back by 0 bases and J by 5 bases. The CDR3 loop reads CASSLDRGETQYF. The DNA for the CDR3 is TGTGCCAGCAGCTTAGACAGGGGGGAGACCCAGTACTTC.

The chain combines TRBV28 with TRBJ1-1; 9 bases map to TRBD1. Germline V gene data show CDR1 as MDHEN and CDR2 as SYDVKM. The CDR3 has 14 residues. V lost 3 bases to trimming and J lost 4 bases; unmatched junction nucleotides: 3. The CDR3 region is CASSFTQGATEAFF. CDR3 DNA: TGTGCCAGCAGTTTCACACAGGGGGCCACTGAAGCTTTCTTT. The full variable domain, its missing parts supplied by reference TRBV28 and TRBJ1-1, is DVKVTQSSRYLVKRTGEKVFLECVQDMDHENMFWYRQDPGLGLRLIYFSYDVKMKEKGDIPEGYSVSREKKERFSLILESASTNQTSMYLCASSFTQGATEAFFGQGTRLTVV.

The sample holds a few counts of this clone. The rearrangement joins TRBV28 to TRBJ1-2; weak D call: TRBD1 (6 bases). The CDR3 contains 15 residues. Germline V gene lookup returns CDR1 MDHEN and CDR2 SYDVKM. The V end was cut by 2 bases, the J end by 8 bases, with 18 bases between. Here the CDR3 reads CASSLGRDITVGYTF. As DNA, the CDR3 is TGTGCCAGCAGTTTAGGCAGGGACATTACTGTAGGCTACACCTTC.

The chain recombines TRBV19 with TRBJ1-5, with TRBD1 matching 7 bases. Trimming took 1 base from V and 4 from J; bases not matched to a gene: 4. Germline V gene data show CDR1 as LNHDA and CDR2 as SQIVND (reference sequence). This CDR3 is 15 amino acids long. The CDR3 DNA reads TGTGCCAGTAGTATAGTGCCGGGACAGAATCAGCCCCAGCATTTT. Translating it yields CASSIVPGQNQPQHF.